These 23 T cell receptor beta chains were all obtained from the same sample, sequenced in a study of T cells in Graves' hyperthyroidism and ophthalmopathy. Researchers took RNA transcripts and amplified the TCR beta CDR3 regions from them. The TCR CDR3 first-round RT-PCR relied on the HTBI primer set. TCRdb independently ran MiXCR on the multiplex PCR reads; one entry per CDR3 protein. There are 450,000 to 700,000 distinct CDR3 sequences in the sample; about 45% occur only once, and about 7.8% lies in the top ten. The specimen was peripheral blood or thyroid tissue (not recorded which). The receptors derive from a woman between 18 and 29 years old with Graves' hyperthyroidism.

In its sample, this clonotype was seen many times. The chain recombines TRBV27 with TRBJ2-7; D ambiguous. The V gene lost 7 bases and the J gene lost 1 base, with 17 bases spanning the gap. The CDR3 loop spans 15 amino acids. Germline lookup yields CDR1 MNHEY and CDR2 SMNVEV (reference sequence). The CDR3 spells CASKRLVTYSYEQYF. The CDR3 nucleotides are TGTGCCAGCAAACGGCTCGTCACGTATTCCTACGAGCAGTACTTC.

The chain has TRBV6-5 and TRBJ2-7, with TRBD1 identical over 7 bases. V shed 6 bases, J shed 0 bases, and the junction held 5 bases outside the gene matches. Germline loops: CDR1 MNHEY, CDR2 SVGAGI. The length of the CDR3 is 14 residues. In DNA form, the CDR3 reads TGTGCCAGCAGGGGGGACAGCCTCTCCTACGAGCAGTACTTC. Amino acid sequence: CASRGDSLSYEQYF.

For this clonotype: A clone one base away is much larger, so this may be a read error. This rearrangement joins TRBV5-1 to TRBJ2-7, with 10 positions matching TRBD1. Per germline, CDR1 SGHRS and CDR2 YFSETQ. The CDR3 spans 15 residues. The DNA of the CDR3 is TGCGCCAGCAGCTTAATACTGGGACAGGGGAACGAGCGGTACTTC. Encoded protein: CASSLILGQGNERYF.

This clonotype has at least ten counts. The J gene is TRBJ2-7, the V gene TRBV13; D remains unclear. There are 17 residues in the CDR3. Germline CDR1 reads PRHDT; CDR2 reads FYEKMQ (reference sequence). The ends were cut back, 0 bases at V and 2 bases at J, with 17 bases in the middle. The CDR3 sequence: CASSLGLAESSTYEQYF. CDR3 nucleotides: TGTGCCAGCAGCTTAGGCCTTGCAGAGTCTTCCACCTACGAGCAGTACTTC.

V gene TRBV7-9 combines with J gene TRBJ1-1, with D possibly matching TRBD1 (5 bases). Trimming removed 5 bases from V and 12 bases from J, with 16 bases in between. The CDR3 is 12 amino acids. Looked up from germline, CDR1 is SEHNR and CDR2 is FQNEAQ (reference sequence). The CDR3 DNA sequence: TGTGCCAGCAGCCCGGGGACCGTTGGTACTTTCTTT. Its translation: CASSPGTVGTFF.

The V gene is TRBV7-2, the J gene TRBJ2-5; 9 bases fit TRBD1. This CDR3 contains 12 residues. After removal of 5 bases from V and 7 bases from J, the junction contained 2 bases not matched to a gene. Germline-derived CDR1 and CDR2 are SGHTA and FQGNSA. CDR3 in amino acids: CASSDRGWTQYF. The CDR3 DNA follows: TGTGCCAGCAGCGACAGGGGGTGGACCCAGTACTTC.

The V and J genes are TRBV20-1 and TRBJ1-2; TRBD1 matches at 7 bases. Germline lookup yields CDR1 DFQATT and CDR2 SNEGSKA (reference sequence). Trimming took 3 bases from V and 5 from J; bases not matched to a gene: 6. CDR3 size: 13 residues. CDR3 DNA sequence: TGCAGTGCTAGTGAACAGGGGAGTTATGGCTACACCTTC. Its protein is CSASEQGSYGYTF.

This chain uses TRBV10-3 with TRBJ1-1; D ambiguous. The V end lost 7 bases, the J end lost 5 bases, and 8 bases lay between the germline ends. This CDR3 has 11 residues. The germline CDR1 and CDR2 sequences are ENHRY and SYGVKD. This CDR3 is CAITEGTEAFF. DNA of the CDR3: TGTGCCATCACCGAAGGGACTGAAGCTTTCTTT.

This clonotype was seen repeatedly, ten times or more. The CDR3, as DNA: TGCAGTGCTAGAGATAGGGGGGAGTTGTACGAGCAGTACTTC. Protein: CSARDRGELYEQYF. The chain combines TRBV20-1 with TRBJ2-7; D assignment may be TRBD1 or TRBD2 (6 bases each). This CDR3 has 14 amino acids. Trimming cost V 0 bases and J 4 bases, with 13 bases left between them. Looked up from germline, CDR1 is DFQATT and CDR2 is SNEGSKA (reference sequence).

A few counts support this clonotype. The J gene is TRBJ2-7, the V gene TRBV3-1; the D is unclear. Germline V gives CDR1 LGHDT, CDR2 YNNKEL (reference sequence). This CDR3 has 11 residues. V shed 3 bases and J shed 7 bases, with 7 bases lying between them. CDR3 in DNA: TGTGCCAGCAGCCATTCCGGGGAGCAGTACTTC. Encoded protein: CASSHSGEQYF.

This clonotype was counted ten times or more. The chain joins TRBV29-1 to TRBJ1-2, with a tentative D call TRBD1 (5 bases). Germline loops: CDR1 SQVTM, CDR2 ANQGSEA. V lost 3 bases, J lost 0 bases, and 8 bases lay in between. The CDR3 covers 13 residues. The CDR3 coding sequence is TGCAGCGTTGACTCAGGGACTAACTATGGCTACACCTTC. Residues: CSVDSGTNYGYTF.

This clonotype was observed many times. The chain uses TRBV6-6 and TRBJ2-7; D call uncertain. Deletions cut 0 bases from V and 3 bases from J, with 6 bases between. The length of the CDR3 is 13 residues. CDR1 and CDR2 from the germline V gene are MNHNY and SVGAGI (reference sequence). This CDR3 reads CASSYSLGYEQYF. DNA for the CDR3: TGTGCCAGCAGTTACTCACTGGGCTACGAGCAGTACTTC.

This clonotype was seen at least ten times. CDR3 sequence reads: CASSLVAGQPQHF. CDR3 DNA sequence: TGTGCCAGCAGTTTGGTCGCCGGCCAGCCCCAGCATTTT. The chain has TRBV27 and TRBJ1-5, with D unclear. Germline CDR1 reads MNHEY; CDR2 reads SMNVEV (reference sequence). Trimming took 3 bases from V and 7 from J, leaving 10 bases between them. This CDR3 has 13 residues.

This chain uses TRBV29-1 with TRBJ1-2, with TRBD1 identical over 9 bases. The CDR3 consists of 14 residues. In germline, CDR1 is SQVTM, CDR2 ANQGSEA. Trimming took 4 bases from V and 6 from J; bases not matched to a gene: 9. CDR3 coding DNA: TGCAGCGTTGGCCGAGGGACAGGGTACCATGGCTACACCTTC. As protein: CSVGRGTGYHGYTF.

This clonotype was observed many times. The rearrangement links TRBV19 to TRBJ1-5; 7 bases map to TRBD1. The length of the CDR3 is 13 residues. The germline V gene encodes CDR1 LNHDA and CDR2 SQIVND (reference sequence). After removal of 4 bases from V and 9 bases from J, the junction contained 6 bases not matched to a gene. CDR3 coding DNA: TGTGCCAGTAGTAGAGACAGGGAACGGCCCCAGCATTTT. This sequence encodes CASSRDRERPQHF. Looking up the rest from reference TRBV19 and TRBJ1-5 gives the full variable domain: DGGITQSPKYLFRKEGQNVTLSCEQNLNHDAMYWYRQDPGQGLRLIYYSQIVNDFQKGDIAEGYSVSREKKESFPLTVTSAQKNPTAFYLCASSRDRERPQHFGDGTRLSIL.

V and J are TRBV24-1 and TRBJ2-7, with 10 nucleotides matching TRBD1. V dropped 2 bases and J dropped 7; count of bases not matched to a gene: 13. Germline CDR1 reads KGHDR; CDR2 reads SFDVKD. The CDR3 loop spans 17 amino acids. The CDR3 DNA is TGTGCCACCAGTGATTATAGACCGGGACAGGGGTCAGGGGAGCAGTACTTC. Translating gives CATSDYRPGQGSGEQYF.

This clonotype was recorded many times. The gene calls are TRBV5-1 and TRBJ2-7; 7 positions agree with TRBD1. The CDR3 is 13 residues long. Germline lookup yields CDR1 SGHRS and CDR2 YFSETQ. After removal of 5 bases from V and 3 bases from J, the junction contained 5 bases not matched to a gene. The CDR3 sequence is CASSWDRVYEQYF. The DNA of the CDR3 is TGCGCCAGCAGTTGGGACAGAGTCTACGAGCAGTACTTC.

The rearrangement uses TRBV15 and TRBJ1-1; D gene uncertain. The V end was cut by 3 bases, the J end by 1 base, with 9 bases between. The CDR3 totals 14 residues. Germline-derived CDR1 and CDR2 are LNHNV and YYDKDF (reference sequence). CDR3 nucleotide sequence: TGTGCCACCAGCAGTTACTGGGCGAACACTGAAGCTTTCTTT. Its translation is CATSSYWANTEAFF.

This sequence joins TRBV4-1 and TRBJ1-1; 9 nucleotides align to TRBD1. With V trimmed by 4 bases and J by 4 bases, 7 bases remained unmatched. CDR1 MGHRA and CDR2 YSYEKL come from the germline V gene. There are 15 residues in the CDR3. Here the CDR3 reads CASSRIQGAVTEAFF. Here the CDR3 DNA reads TGCGCCAGCAGCCGGATACAGGGGGCTGTCACTGAAGCTTTCTTT.

This clonotype was seen ten or more times. V usage is TRBV12-3 or TRBV12-4 and J usage is TRBJ2-5, with D possibly matching TRBD2 (6 bases). Trimming removed 1 base from V and 5 bases from J, with 11 bases in between. The CDR3 covers 14 residues. The CDR3 is CASSLVGLGETQYF. CDR3 nucleotides: TGTGCCAGCAGTTTAGTGGGACTTGGTGAGACCCAGTACTTC.

Comment on this clonotype: Lacking the conserved final phenylalanine or tryptophan, this CDR3 likely reflects a read error. The chain links TRBV2 to TRBJ2-7; 9 bases match TRBD1. The CDR3 length is 17 residues. The ends lost 5 bases at V and 6 bases at J; junction bases unmatched: 17. The germline CDR1 and CDR2 sequences are SNHLY and FYNNEI. CDR3 residues: CASSSTRRGTGPREQYS. The CDR3 nucleotides are TGTGCCAGCAGTTCGACCCGACGGGGGACAGGGCCTCGCGAGCAGTACTCC.

This clonotype was observed a handful of times. DNA for the CDR3: TGTGCCAGCAGCACCAAACCTTACAATGAGCAGTTCTTC. As protein: CASSTKPYNEQFF. V gene TRBV7-9 combines with J gene TRBJ2-1; D unclear. V was clipped by 5 bases and J by 4 bases, with 9 bases between them. This CDR3 region has 13 residues. Germline assignment: CDR1 SEHNR and CDR2 FQNEAQ (reference sequence).

The CDR3 region is CAARMNYGYTF. The CDR3 DNA reads as TGTGCCGCTAGGATGAACTATGGCTACACCTTC. The chain links TRBV7-8 to TRBJ1-2; D unclear. The V end was cut by 11 bases, the J end by 2 bases, with 9 bases between. The CDR3 has 11 residues. Per germline, CDR1 SGHVS and CDR2 FQNEAQ.